Below are 27 T cell receptor beta chains sequenced from a single sample in a study of T cell repertoires in cytomegalovirus infection (dated by TCRdb to about 2019). Instrument on record: Illumina HiSeq 1500. The public reads were run again by TCRdb, first through fastp at Q25 and then through MiXCR, and only productive beta chains were kept. Each CDR3 protein gets just one entry, which takes the most common genes and DNA from the rows behind it. Across this sample there are about 310,000 distinct CDR3 sequences, with around 10% seen only once. Clones ranked in the top ten supply approximately 2.4% of the sample. The sequencing sample was made of PBMCs. Receptors were obtained from a human donor in good health (CMV status not recorded). Some clones in this sample may be carry-over from other donors' samples.

This clonotype occurred many times. The chain uses TRBV7-9 and TRBJ1-2, with D possibly matching TRBD1 (5 bases). The length of the CDR3 is 16 residues. V lost 6 bases, J lost 0 bases, and 17 bases lay in between. Germline V gene sequence: CDR1 SEHNR, CDR2 FQNEAQ (reference sequence). The CDR3 DNA reads as TGTGCCAGCAGTTCCCAGGGCCCGACAACTAACTATGGCTACACCTTC. It encodes CASSSQGPTTNYGYTF.

This clonotype came up many times. V gene TRBV6-1 combines with J gene TRBJ1-5; D remains ambiguous. The CDR3 runs 15 residues. The germline V gene has CDR1 MNHNS and CDR2 SASEGT. Deletions cut 1 base from V and 3 bases from J, with 10 bases between. In DNA form, the CDR3 reads TGTGCCAGCAGTGAAGTGGGAAGCTACAATCAGCCCCAGCATTTT. Protein: CASSEVGSYNQPQHF.

The J gene is TRBJ1-5, the V gene TRBV11-1; a possible D gene is TRBD1 (6 bases). CDR3 length equals 20 residues. The V gene lost 5 bases and the J gene lost 4 bases, with 30 bases spanning the gap. Germline assignment: CDR1 SGHAT and CDR2 FQDESV (reference sequence). CDR3: CASSEVPHPGQYFRNQPQHF. In DNA, the CDR3 is TGTGCCAGCAGCGAGGTTCCCCATCCGGGACAATACTTTAGGAATCAGCCCCAGCATTTT. Combining the CDR3 with reference TRBV11-1 and TRBJ1-5 gives the whole variable domain EAEVAQSPRYKITEKSQAVAFWCDPISGHATLYWYRQILGQGPELLVQFQDESVVDDSQLPKDRFSAERLKGVDSTLKIQPAELGDSAMYLCASSEVPHPGQYFRNQPQHFGDGTRLSIL.

The rearrangement links TRBV29-1 to TRBJ2-1; 14 bases line up with TRBD2. CDR1 and CDR2 from the germline V gene are SQVTM and ANQGSEA. Trimming removed 0 bases from V and 9 bases from J; junction bases left unmatched: 10. This CDR3 comprises 17 residues. The CDR3 is CSVEEFTTSGGAGEQFF. The CDR3 nucleotides read TGCAGCGTTGAAGAGTTTACGACTAGCGGGGGGGCGGGTGAGCAGTTCTTC.

This clonotype was counted at least ten times. The rearrangement links TRBV24-1 to TRBJ2-2, with TRBD2 matching 9 bases. Germline-derived CDR1 and CDR2 are KGHDR and SFDVKD. CDR3 length equals 15 residues. V shed 3 bases and J 7 bases; nucleotides not matched to a gene: 5. This chain's CDR3 is CATSDSGGRFGELFF. The CDR3 nucleotides read TGTGCCACCAGTGATAGCGGGGGGCGCTTCGGGGAGCTGTTTTTT.

To note about this clonotype: A read error is the likely source, as a far larger clone sits one nucleotide away. The genes are TRBV28 and TRBJ1-5; D is possibly TRBD1 (5 bases). The CDR3 is 14 residues long. CDR1 and CDR2 from the germline V gene are MDHEN and SYDVKM. The CDR3 is CASSLSTGNQPQLF. Written as DNA, the CDR3 is TGTGCCAGCAGTTTATCAACAGGCAATCAGCCCCAGCTTTTT.

The J gene is TRBJ2-1, the V gene TRBV29-1, with D possibly TRBD2 on 6 matching bases. The CDR3 has 15 amino acids. Trimming cost V 2 bases and J 8 bases, with 19 bases left between them. Per the germline V gene, CDR1 is SQVTM and CDR2 is ANQGSEA. The CDR3 loop reads CSVENPRASVDEQFF. As DNA, the CDR3 is TGCAGCGTTGAAAACCCGAGGGCTAGCGTCGATGAGCAGTTCTTC.

Ten or more counts support this clonotype. The V call is TRBV28, the J call TRBJ2-2; TRBD1 might be the D (5 bases). CDR1 and CDR2 (germline): MDHEN, SYDVKM. The V end was cut by 3 bases, the J end by 4 bases, with 18 bases between. The CDR3 is 17 amino acids. For the CDR3, the DNA is TGTGCCAGCAGTTTGAGAGTGGGCAGGGTGGTCACCGGGGAGCTGTTTTTT. As protein: CASSLRVGRVVTGELFF.

This clonotype was recorded at least ten times. The chain combines TRBV20-1 with TRBJ2-3; D unresolved. Trimming left V 3 bases short and J 4 bases short, with 14 bases between. Germline V gene lookup returns CDR1 DFQATT and CDR2 SNEGSKA (reference sequence). The CDR3 is 14 amino acids. CDR3 protein: CSASKPPNADTQYF. CDR3 DNA: TGCAGTGCTAGTAAACCGCCGAACGCAGATACGCAGTATTTT.

Ten or more counts support this clonotype. This chain uses TRBV28 with TRBJ2-4, with D tentatively TRBD1 (5 bases). This CDR3 has 13 amino acids. The ends were cut back, 6 bases at V and 9 bases at J, with 15 bases in the middle. Germline loops: CDR1 MDHEN, CDR2 SYDVKM. DNA for the CDR3: TGTGCCAGCAGCCGTACAGGTTCCGGCATTCAGTACTTC. It yields the protein CASSRTGSGIQYF.

This clonotype came up many times. V and J are TRBV15 and TRBJ1-1; 7 nucleotides agree with TRBD1. Trimming removed 0 bases from V and 8 bases from J; junction bases left unmatched: 6. This CDR3 comprises 14 residues. Germline V lookup: CDR1 LNHNV, CDR2 YYDKDF (reference sequence). This CDR3 is CATSRDKGQFEAFF. In nucleotides, the CDR3 is TGTGCCACCAGCAGAGATAAGGGACAGTTCGAAGCTTTCTTT.

This clonotype was observed a few times. The J gene is TRBJ2-5, the V gene TRBV7-2, with D tentatively TRBD1 (6 bases). With 1 base removed from V and 4 bases from J, the gap between germline ends came to 10 bases. The CDR3 is made up of 14 amino acids. Germline V gene lookup returns CDR1 SGHTA and CDR2 FQGNSA. In DNA form, the CDR3 reads TGTGCCAGCAGCTTAGACAGGGTGGGAGAGACCCAGTACTTC. Its translation is CASSLDRVGETQYF. The full variable domain, in which reference TRBV7-2 and TRBJ2-5 provide the parts outside the CDR3, is GAGVSQSPSNKVTEKGKDVELRCDPISGHTALYWYRQSLGQGLEFLIYFQGNSAPDKSGLPSDRFSAERTGGSVSTLTIQRTQQEDSAVYLCASSLDRVGETQYFGPGTRLLVL.

There are a few counts of this clonotype. CDR3 protein: CSARVWDTSNTGELFF. CDR3 DNA sequence: TGCAGTGCTAGAGTTTGGGACACCTCGAACACCGGGGAGCTGTTTTTT. The rearrangement joins TRBV20-1 to TRBJ2-2, with a possible D match to TRBD1 (6 bases). CDR1 DFQATT and CDR2 SNEGSKA come from the germline V gene (reference sequence). The germline V and J ends were trimmed by 1 base and 0 bases, with 12 bases remaining between them. CDR3 size: 16 residues.

A remark on this clonotype: One base away lies a much larger clone, so this may be a sequencing read error. The chain couples TRBV5-4 to TRBJ2-2; 7 bases agree with TRBD1. Trimming took 4 bases from V and 6 from J; bases not matched to a gene: 6. Germline CDR1 is SGHNT and CDR2 is YYREEE (reference sequence). CDR3 size: 14 residues. The CDR3 sequence: CASSTTGSAGELFF. CDR3 sequence (DNA): TGTGCCAGCAGCACGACAGGGAGCGCCGGGGAGCTGTTTTTT. Filled out from reference TRBV5-4 and TRBJ2-2, the complete variable domain reads ETGVTQSPTHLIKTRGQQVTLRCSSQSGHNTVSWYQQALGQGPQFIFQYYREEENGRGNFPPRFSGLQFPNYSSELNVNALELDDSALYLCASSTTGSAGELFFGEGSRLTVL.

This clonotype was detected only a few times. CDR3: CSVEALQGRDEQFF. As DNA, the CDR3 is TGCAGCGTTGAAGCCTTACAGGGGAGGGATGAGCAGTTCTTC. The J gene is TRBJ2-1, the V gene TRBV29-1, with D perhaps matching TRBD1 or TRBD2 (7 bases each). The germline V and J ends were trimmed by 1 base and 8 bases, with 15 bases remaining between them. CDR1 and CDR2 (germline): SQVTM, ANQGSEA. This CDR3 comprises 14 residues.

This clonotype was detected a few times. The CDR3 region is CASSESLTEAFF. DNA of the CDR3: TGTGCCAGCAGCGAATCCCTGACTGAAGCTTTCTTT. The rearrangement links TRBV7-9 to TRBJ1-1; D gene uncertain. V was cut by 5 bases and J by 5 bases, with 9 bases left in between. This CDR3 region has 12 residues. Germline CDR1 and CDR2: SEHNR and FQNEAQ (reference sequence).

This clonotype was observed at least ten times. V usage is TRBV29-1 and J usage is TRBJ2-7; D is undetermined. Germline CDR1 and CDR2: SQVTM and ANQGSEA. The V and J ends lost 4 bases and 2 bases respectively, with 9 bases between them. The CDR3 spans 12 residues. CDR3 protein: CSVGESPYEQYV. The CDR3 region has the DNA TGCAGCGTTGGAGAAAGTCCCTACGAGCAGTACGTC.

This clonotype was seen many times. The V and J genes are TRBV28 and TRBJ2-1; D is undetermined. The CDR3 length is 15 residues. Germline CDR1 and CDR2: MDHEN and SYDVKM. V was trimmed by 4 bases and J by 7 bases, leaving 17 bases between them. CDR3 sequence: CASSSYPPDGNEQFF. The CDR3, as DNA: TGTGCCAGCAGTTCCTACCCCCCAGACGGAAATGAGCAGTTCTTC.

This chain joins TRBV19 and TRBJ2-6; D remains ambiguous. Germline CDR1 LNHDA, CDR2 SQIVND (reference sequence). This CDR3 comprises 14 residues. The ends were cut back, 8 bases at V and 3 bases at J, with 11 bases in the middle. The CDR3 DNA reads TGTGCCAGTGCCCAAGGGTTTGGGGCCAACGTCCTGACTTTC. Amino acids: CASAQGFGANVLTF.

This clonotype was counted at least ten times. This rearrangement joins TRBV7-2 to TRBJ2-2; 9 nucleotides match TRBD1. Germline V lookup: CDR1 SGHTA, CDR2 FQGNSA. The CDR3 totals 19 residues. V lost 4 bases and J lost 3; bases outside the gene matches: 15. Here the CDR3 reads CASSSRGTGFIRDTGELFF. CDR3 DNA: TGTGCCAGCAGCTCCCGCGGGACAGGGTTTATTAGAGACACCGGGGAGCTGTTTTTT.

This clonotype has at least ten counts. This sequence joins TRBV7-2 and TRBJ2-7; TRBD2 matches 10 bases. Trimming cost V 6 bases and J 0 bases; bases outside gene matches: 8. The germline V gene has CDR1 SGHTA and CDR2 FQGNSA. This CDR3 is 16 amino acids long. The CDR3 bases are TGTGCCAGCAGGATACGAAGCGGGGGGGGCTCCTACGAGCAGTACTTC. Amino acid sequence: CASRIRSGGGSYEQYF.

This clonotype appeared many times. This rearrangement joins TRBV10-3 to TRBJ2-7; TRBD2 matches at 8 bases. The CDR3 totals 14 residues. Germline loops: CDR1 ENHRY, CDR2 SYGVKD. V dropped 3 bases and J dropped 0; count of bases not matched to a gene: 1. The CDR3 DNA is TGTGCCATCAGTGATGCGGGGGGCTCCTACGAGCAGTACTTC. Translated, it gives CAISDAGGSYEQYF.

This clonotype occurred many times. The J gene is TRBJ1-1, the V gene TRBV27, with D unclear. Germline CDR1 reads MNHEY; CDR2 reads SMNVEV (reference sequence). V lost 8 bases, J lost 6 bases, and 16 bases lay in between. The CDR3 has 13 residues. CDR3 sequence: CASWNNDGPEAFF. CDR3 DNA: TGTGCCAGCTGGAACAACGACGGCCCTGAAGCTTTCTTT.

This clonotype was seen many times. The genes are TRBV7-6 and TRBJ2-7; 11 bases match TRBD1. The CDR3 covers 16 residues. V shed 1 base, J shed 3 bases, and the junction held 5 bases outside the gene matches. Germline V CDR1 and CDR2: SGHVS, FNYEAQ. CDR3 loop: CASSLGDGTGGYEQYF. DNA of the CDR3: TGTGCCAGCAGCTTAGGCGACGGGACAGGGGGCTACGAGCAGTACTTC.

J is TRBJ2-3 and V is TRBV14; either TRBD1 or TRBD2 may supply D (5 bases each). This CDR3 comprises 13 residues. The germline V gene encodes CDR1 SGHDN and CDR2 FVKESK. With 7 bases removed from V and 3 bases from J, the gap between germline ends came to 11 bases. As DNA, the CDR3 is TGTGCCAGCACCCGAGGGGCGACAGATACGCAGTATTTT. Amino acid sequence: CASTRGATDTQYF.

This clonotype came up many times. The germline gene is not matched at one end of the junction; a read error may be the cause. The V gene is TRBV28, the J gene TRBJ2-2; unclear D gene. CDR1 is MDHEN, CDR2 SYDVKM, per germline. The CDR3 extends over 16 amino acids. CDR3 region: CASSFSRWPKTGELFF. The CDR3 nucleotides read TGTGCCAGCAGTTTTTCTCGATGGCCGAAGACCGGGGAGCTGTTTTTT.

Many counts were recorded for this clonotype. An end of the junction does not agree with germline; a read error may underlie this. The chain employs TRBV2 and TRBJ2-5; 9 nucleotides align to TRBD2. Germline-derived CDR1 and CDR2 are SNHLY and FYNNEI. This CDR3 spans 11 amino acids. CDR3 sequence: CASSLTSGSDF. The CDR3 nucleotides are TGTGCCAGCAGCCTGACTAGCGGATCAGACTTC.